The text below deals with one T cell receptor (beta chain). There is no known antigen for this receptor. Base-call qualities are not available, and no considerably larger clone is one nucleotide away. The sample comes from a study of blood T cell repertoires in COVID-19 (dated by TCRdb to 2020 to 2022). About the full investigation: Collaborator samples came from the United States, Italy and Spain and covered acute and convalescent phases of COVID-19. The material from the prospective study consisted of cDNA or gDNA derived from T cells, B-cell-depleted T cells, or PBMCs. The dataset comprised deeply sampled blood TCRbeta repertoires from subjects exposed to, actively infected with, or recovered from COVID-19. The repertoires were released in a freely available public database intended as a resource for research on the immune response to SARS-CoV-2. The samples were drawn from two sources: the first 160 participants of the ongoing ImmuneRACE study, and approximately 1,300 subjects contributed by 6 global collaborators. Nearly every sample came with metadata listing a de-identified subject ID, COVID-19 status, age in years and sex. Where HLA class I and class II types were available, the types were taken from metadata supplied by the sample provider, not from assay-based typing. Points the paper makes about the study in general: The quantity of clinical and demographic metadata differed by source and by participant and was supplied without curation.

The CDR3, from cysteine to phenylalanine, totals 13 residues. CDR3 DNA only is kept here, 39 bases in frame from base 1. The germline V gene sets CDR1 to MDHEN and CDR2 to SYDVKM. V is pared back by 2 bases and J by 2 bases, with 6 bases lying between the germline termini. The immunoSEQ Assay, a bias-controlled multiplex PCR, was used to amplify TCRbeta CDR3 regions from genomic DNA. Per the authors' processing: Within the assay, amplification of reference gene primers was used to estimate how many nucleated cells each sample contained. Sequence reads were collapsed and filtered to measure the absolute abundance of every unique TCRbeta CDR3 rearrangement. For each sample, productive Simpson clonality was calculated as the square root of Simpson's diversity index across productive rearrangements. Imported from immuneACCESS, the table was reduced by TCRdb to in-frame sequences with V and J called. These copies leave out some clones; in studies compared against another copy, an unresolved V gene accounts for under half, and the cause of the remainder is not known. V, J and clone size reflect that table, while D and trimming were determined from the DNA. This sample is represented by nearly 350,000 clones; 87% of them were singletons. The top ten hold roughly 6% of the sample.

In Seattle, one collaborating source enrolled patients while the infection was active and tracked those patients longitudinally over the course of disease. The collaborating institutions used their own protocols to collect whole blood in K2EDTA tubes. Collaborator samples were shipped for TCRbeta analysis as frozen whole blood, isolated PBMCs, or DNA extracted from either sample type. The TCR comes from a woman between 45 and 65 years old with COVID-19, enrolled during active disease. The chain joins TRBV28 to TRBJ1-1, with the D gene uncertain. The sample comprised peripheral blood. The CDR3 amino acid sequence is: CASSLETNTEAFF. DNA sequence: TGTGCCAGCAGTTTAGAAACTAACACTGAAGCTTTCTTT.